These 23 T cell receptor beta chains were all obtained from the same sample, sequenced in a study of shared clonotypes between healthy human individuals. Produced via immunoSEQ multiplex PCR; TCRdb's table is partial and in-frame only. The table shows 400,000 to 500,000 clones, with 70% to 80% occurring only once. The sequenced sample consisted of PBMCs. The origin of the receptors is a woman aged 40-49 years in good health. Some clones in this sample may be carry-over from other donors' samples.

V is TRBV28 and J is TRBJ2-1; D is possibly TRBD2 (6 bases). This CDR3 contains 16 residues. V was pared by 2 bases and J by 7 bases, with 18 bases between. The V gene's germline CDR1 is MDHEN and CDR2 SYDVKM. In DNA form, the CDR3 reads TGTGCCAGCAGTTTACCCCCCCCGGGAGTTGCTAATGAGCAGTTCTTC. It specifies CASSLPPPGVANEQFF. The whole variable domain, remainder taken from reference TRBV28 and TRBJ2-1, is DVKVTQSSRYLVKRTGEKVFLECVQDMDHENMFWYRQDPGLGLRLIYFSYDVKMKEKGDIPEGYSVSREKKERFSLILESASTNQTSMYLCASSLPPPGVANEQFFGPGTRLTVL.

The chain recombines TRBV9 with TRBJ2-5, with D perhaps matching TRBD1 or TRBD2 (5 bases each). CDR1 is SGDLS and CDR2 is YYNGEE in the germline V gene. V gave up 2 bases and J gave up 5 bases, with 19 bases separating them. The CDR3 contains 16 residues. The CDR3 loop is CASSVFPGSGGETQYF. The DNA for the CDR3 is TGTGCCAGCAGCGTCTTTCCAGGGAGCGGCGGGGAGACCCAGTACTTC.

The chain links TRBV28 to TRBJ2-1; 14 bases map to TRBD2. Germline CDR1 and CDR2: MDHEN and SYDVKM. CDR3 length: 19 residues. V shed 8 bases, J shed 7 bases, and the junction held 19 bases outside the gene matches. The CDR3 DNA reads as TGTGCCAGCCCGCCAAGTACCCTAGGGACTAGCGGGAGATTTAATGAGCAGTTCTTC. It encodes CASPPSTLGTSGRFNEQFF. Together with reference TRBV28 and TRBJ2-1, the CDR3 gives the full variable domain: DVKVTQSSRYLVKRTGEKVFLECVQDMDHENMFWYRQDPGLGLRLIYFSYDVKMKEKGDIPEGYSVSREKKERFSLILESASTNQTSMYLCASPPSTLGTSGRFNEQFFGPGTRLTVL.

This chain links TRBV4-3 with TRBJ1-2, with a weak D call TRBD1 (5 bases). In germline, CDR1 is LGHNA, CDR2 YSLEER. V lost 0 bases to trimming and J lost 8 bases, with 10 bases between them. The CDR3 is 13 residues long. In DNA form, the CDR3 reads TGCGCCAGCAGCCAAGATCTGGGGGTAGGCTACACCTTC. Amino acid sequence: CASSQDLGVGYTF.

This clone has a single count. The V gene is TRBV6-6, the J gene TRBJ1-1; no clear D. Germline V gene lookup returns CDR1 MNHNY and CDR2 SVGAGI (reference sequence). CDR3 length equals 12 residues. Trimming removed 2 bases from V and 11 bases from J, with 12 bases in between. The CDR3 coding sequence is TGTGCCAGCAGTTACGATATGGGTACCGCTTTCTTT. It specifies CASSYDMGTAFF.

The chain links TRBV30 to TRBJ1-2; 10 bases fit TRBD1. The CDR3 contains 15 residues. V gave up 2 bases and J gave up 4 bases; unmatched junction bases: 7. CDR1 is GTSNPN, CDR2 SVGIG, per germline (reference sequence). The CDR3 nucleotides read TGTGCCTGGAGTCCTCCGGGACAGGGGTTCTATGGCTACACCTTC. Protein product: CAWSPPGQGFYGYTF.

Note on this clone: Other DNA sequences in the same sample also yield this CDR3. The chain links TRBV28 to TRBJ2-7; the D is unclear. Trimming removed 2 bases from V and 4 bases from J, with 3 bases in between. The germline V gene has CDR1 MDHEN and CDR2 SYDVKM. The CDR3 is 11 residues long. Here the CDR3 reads CASSLVYEQYF. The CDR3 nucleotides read TGTGCCAGCAGTTTAGTTTACGAGCAGTACTTC.

The CDR3 here is CASSVGQGAYYGYTF. CDR3 coding DNA: TGTGCCAGCAGCGTAGGGCAGGGGGCTTACTATGGCTACACCTTC. The rearrangement uses TRBV9 and TRBJ1-2, with 8 bases lining up with TRBD1. The CDR3 consists of 15 residues. Germline V gene sequence: CDR1 SGDLS, CDR2 YYNGEE. V lost 0 bases to trimming and J lost 3 bases; unmatched junction nucleotides: 4.

The CDR3: CASSHRQAPTSEQYF. CDR3 nucleotide sequence: TGCGCCAGCAGCCATCGACAGGCCCCTACATCCGAGCAGTACTTC. V and J are TRBV4-1 and TRBJ2-7; D possibly corresponds to TRBD1 (6 bases). The CDR3 runs 15 residues. V dropped 3 bases and J dropped 6 bases, with 18 bases sitting between them. The germline CDR1 and CDR2 sequences are MGHRA and YSYEKL.

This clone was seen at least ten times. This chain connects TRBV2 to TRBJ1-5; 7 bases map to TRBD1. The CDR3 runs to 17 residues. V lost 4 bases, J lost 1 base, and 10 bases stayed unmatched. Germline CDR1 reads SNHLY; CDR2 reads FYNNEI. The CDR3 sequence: CASSGQGAGWSNQPQHF. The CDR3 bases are TGTGCCAGCAGTGGACAGGGCGCGGGGTGGAGCAATCAGCCCCAGCATTTT.

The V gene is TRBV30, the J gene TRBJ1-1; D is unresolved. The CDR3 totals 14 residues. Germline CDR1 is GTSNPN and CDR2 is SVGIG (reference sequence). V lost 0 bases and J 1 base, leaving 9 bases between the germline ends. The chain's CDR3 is CAWSVAPENTEAFF. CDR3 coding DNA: TGTGCCTGGAGTGTAGCCCCAGAGAACACTGAAGCTTTCTTT.

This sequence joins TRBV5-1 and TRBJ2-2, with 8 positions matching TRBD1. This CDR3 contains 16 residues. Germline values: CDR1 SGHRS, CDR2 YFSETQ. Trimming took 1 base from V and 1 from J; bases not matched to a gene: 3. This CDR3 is CASSLTGGQNTGELFF. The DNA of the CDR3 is TGCGCCAGCAGCTTGACAGGGGGACAGAACACCGGGGAGCTGTTTTTT.

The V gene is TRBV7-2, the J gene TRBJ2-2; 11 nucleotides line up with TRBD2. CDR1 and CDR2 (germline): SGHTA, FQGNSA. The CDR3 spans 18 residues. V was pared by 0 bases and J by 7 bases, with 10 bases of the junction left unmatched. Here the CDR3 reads CASSLAPIAGGRFGELFF. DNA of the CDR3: TGTGCCAGCAGCTTAGCCCCGATAGCGGGAGGGCGTTTCGGGGAGCTGTTTTTT.

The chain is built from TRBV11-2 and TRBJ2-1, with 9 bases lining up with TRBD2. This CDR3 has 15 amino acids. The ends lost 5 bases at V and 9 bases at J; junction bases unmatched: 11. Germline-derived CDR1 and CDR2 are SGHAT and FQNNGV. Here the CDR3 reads CASSPGVAGEGEQFF. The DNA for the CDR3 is TGTGCCAGCAGCCCTGGGGTAGCGGGAGAAGGTGAGCAGTTCTTC.

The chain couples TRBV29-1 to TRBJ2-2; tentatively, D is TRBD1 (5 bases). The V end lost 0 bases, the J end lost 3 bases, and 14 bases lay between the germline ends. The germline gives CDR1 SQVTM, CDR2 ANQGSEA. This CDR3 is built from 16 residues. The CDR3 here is CSVEDRSAGYTGELFF. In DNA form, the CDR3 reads TGCAGCGTTGAAGATCGTTCGGCAGGGTACACCGGGGAGCTGTTTTTT.

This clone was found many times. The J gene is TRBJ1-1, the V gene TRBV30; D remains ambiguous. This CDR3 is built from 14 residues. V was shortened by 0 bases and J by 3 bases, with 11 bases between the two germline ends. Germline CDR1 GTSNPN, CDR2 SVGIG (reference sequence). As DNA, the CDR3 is TGTGCCTGGAGTGTCGGACTCTGGGACACTGAAGCTTTCTTT. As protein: CAWSVGLWDTEAFF.

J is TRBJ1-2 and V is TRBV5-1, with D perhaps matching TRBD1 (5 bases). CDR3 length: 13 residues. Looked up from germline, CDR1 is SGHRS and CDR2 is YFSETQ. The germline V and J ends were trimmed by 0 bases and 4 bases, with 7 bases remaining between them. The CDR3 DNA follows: TGCGCCAGCAGCTTGGACAGGTCCTATGGCTACACCTTC. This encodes CASSLDRSYGYTF. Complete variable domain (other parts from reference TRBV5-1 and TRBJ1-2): KAGVTQTPRYLIKTRGQQVTLSCSPISGHRSVSWYQQTPGQGLQFLFEYFSETQRNKGNFPGRFSGRQFSNSRSEMNVSTLELGDSALYLCASSLDRSYGYTFGSGTRLTVV.

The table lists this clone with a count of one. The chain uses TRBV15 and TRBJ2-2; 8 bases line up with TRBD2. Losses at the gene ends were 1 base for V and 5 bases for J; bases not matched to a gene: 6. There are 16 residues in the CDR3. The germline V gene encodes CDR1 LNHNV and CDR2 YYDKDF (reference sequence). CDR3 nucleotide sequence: TGTGCCACCAGCAGAGGAGGCGGGAGGAGGACCGGGGAGCTGTTTTTT. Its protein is CATSRGGGRRTGELFF.

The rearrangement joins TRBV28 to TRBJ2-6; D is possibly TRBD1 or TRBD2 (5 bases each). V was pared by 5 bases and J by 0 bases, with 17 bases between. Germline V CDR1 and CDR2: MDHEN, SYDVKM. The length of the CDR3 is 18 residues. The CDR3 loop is CASSRGARVASGANVLTF. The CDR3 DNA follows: TGTGCCAGCAGTCGAGGGGCCAGGGTAGCCTCTGGGGCCAACGTCCTGACTTTC.

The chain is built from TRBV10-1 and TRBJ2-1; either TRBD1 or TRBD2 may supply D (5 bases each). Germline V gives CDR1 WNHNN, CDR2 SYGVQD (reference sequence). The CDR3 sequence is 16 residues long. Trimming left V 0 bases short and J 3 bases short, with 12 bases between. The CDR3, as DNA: TGCGCCAGCAGTGAGTCGGGGGAGTTGGACTACAATGAGCAGTTCTTC. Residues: CASSESGELDYNEQFF.

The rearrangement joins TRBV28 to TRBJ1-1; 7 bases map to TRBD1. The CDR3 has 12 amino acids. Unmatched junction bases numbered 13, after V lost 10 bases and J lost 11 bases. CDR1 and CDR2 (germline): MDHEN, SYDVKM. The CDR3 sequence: CATRGQSPRAFF. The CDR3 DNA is TGTGCCACTAGGGGACAGTCGCCCCGGGCTTTCTTT.

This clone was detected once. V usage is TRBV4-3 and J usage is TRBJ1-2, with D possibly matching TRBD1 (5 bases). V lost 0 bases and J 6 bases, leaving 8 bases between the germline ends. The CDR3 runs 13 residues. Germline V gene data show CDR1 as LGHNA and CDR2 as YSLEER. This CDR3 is CASSQDRGDGYTF. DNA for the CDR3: TGCGCCAGCAGCCAAGACAGAGGGGATGGCTACACCTTC.

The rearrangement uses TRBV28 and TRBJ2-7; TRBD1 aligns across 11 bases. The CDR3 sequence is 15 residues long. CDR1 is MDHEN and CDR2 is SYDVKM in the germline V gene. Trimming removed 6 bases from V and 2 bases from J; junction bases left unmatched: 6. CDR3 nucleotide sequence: TGTGCCAGCAGGACCACGGGACAGGGGGCCTACGAGCAGTACTTC. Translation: CASRTTGQGAYEQYF.